Only a few counts were recorded for the clone carrying this T cell receptor (beta chain). Its specificity is not known. At one end the junction does not follow the germline gene, possibly because of a read error. The data derive from a study of response to subunit inactivated influenza vaccine. Whole-study findings and limits: Authors suggested few new T cells are recruited by each seasonal influenza vaccination.

TCRdb reanalysed the RT-PCR reads using MiXCR and keeps one entry per CDR3 protein. The repertoire has approximately 730,000 distinct CDR3 sequences, approximately 15% of them found once; the top ten carry 6.5% to 8.5%. The CDR3 totals 17 residues. The germline V gene encodes CDR1 KGHSH and CDR2 LQKENI. This TCR was recovered from a man aged 45-65 years who received an inactivated influenza vaccine. The V gene is TRBV18, the J gene TRBJ1-6, with D possibly TRBD1 on 5 matching bases. The sequenced sample was PBMCs from blood, obtained around 14 days before vaccination. CDR3 sequence reads: CASSPRPTTGENSPLHF. In nucleotides, the CDR3 is TGTGCCAGCTCCCCACGACCGACCACGGGGGAGAATTCACCCCTCCACTTT.